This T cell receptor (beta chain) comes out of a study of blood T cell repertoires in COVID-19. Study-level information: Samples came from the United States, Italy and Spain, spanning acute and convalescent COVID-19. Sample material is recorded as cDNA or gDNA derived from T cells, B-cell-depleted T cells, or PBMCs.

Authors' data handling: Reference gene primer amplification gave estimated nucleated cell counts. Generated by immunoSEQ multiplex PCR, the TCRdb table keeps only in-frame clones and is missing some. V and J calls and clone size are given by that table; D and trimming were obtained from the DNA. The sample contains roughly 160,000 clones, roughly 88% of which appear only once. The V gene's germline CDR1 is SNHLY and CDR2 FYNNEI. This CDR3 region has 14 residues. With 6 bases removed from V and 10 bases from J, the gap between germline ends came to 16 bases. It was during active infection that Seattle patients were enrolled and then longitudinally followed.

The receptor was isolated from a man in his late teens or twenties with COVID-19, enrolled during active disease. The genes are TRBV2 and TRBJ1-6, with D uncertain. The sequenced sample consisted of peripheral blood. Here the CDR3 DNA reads TGTGCCAGCAGATCCGTTCGTGGGAGATCACCCCTCCACTTT. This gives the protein CASRSVRGRSPLHF.